This T cell receptor (beta chain) is from a study of blood T cell repertoires in COVID-19. Study background: Acute and convalescent COVID-19 samples came from the United States, Italy and Spain. The cDNA or gDNA used as material had been derived from T cells, B-cell-depleted T cells, or PBMCs.

Original methodology: Reference gene primer amplification yielded estimated nucleated cell counts. Measured with immunoSEQ multiplex PCR; TCRdb has only the in-frame clones, and not every one. The V and J calls and clone size come from that table; D and trimming were worked out from the DNA. This repertoire shows about 33,000 clones, roughly 88% found once; its top ten account for about 6.3%. The CDR3 sequence is 13 residues long. Germline CDR1 is LNHDA and CDR2 is SQIVND (reference sequence). V shed 11 bases and J shed 4 bases, with 16 bases lying between them. V gene TRBV19 combines with J gene TRBJ2-3, with D unclear. The source is a human donor in a cohort sampled during active COVID-19. What was sequenced was peripheral blood. Here the CDR3 DNA reads TGTGCCGCCGCGGAAGGAGAGGCAGATACGCAGTATTTT. Translating gives CAAAEGEADTQYF.